A single sample is the source of the 13 T cell receptor beta chains below, sequenced in a study of blood T cells in healthy people across ages. Through a sample-barcoded 5' primer and a J-beta primer mix, a second PCR was run for about 7 to 12 cycles. TCRdb fed the 5' RACE reads into MiXCR, producing one record per CDR3 protein. The sample carries over a million distinct CDR3 sequences, approximately 42% recorded once. The sample taken for sequencing was blood. The origin of the receptors is a woman aged 18-29 years in good health.

The chain combines TRBV9 with TRBJ2-1; no firm D call. Judging by the DNA end, TRBJ2-7 fits better; the J call may be wrong. In germline, CDR1 is SGDLS, CDR2 YYNGEE. The CDR3 spans 15 residues. CDR3: CASNPGEKPYNEQYF. DNA of the CDR3: TGTGCCAGCAACCCAGGCGAGAAACCCTACAATGAGCAGTACTTC.

This clonotype was found a few times. The chain employs TRBV3-1 and TRBJ2-7; 8 positions agree with TRBD2. This CDR3 comprises 14 residues. Germline V gene sequence: CDR1 LGHDT, CDR2 YNNKEL (reference sequence). The V segment lost 4 bases and the J segment 4 bases; nucleotides outside the gene matches: 6. DNA for the CDR3: TGTGCCAGCAGCCTTCAAAGCGGGAGTTACGAGCAGTACTTC. Amino acid sequence: CASSLQSGSYEQYF.

In its sample, this clonotype was seen once. The chain has TRBV12-3 or TRBV12-4 and TRBJ2-3; 10 nucleotides agree with TRBD2. CDR3 length: 20 residues. V lost 1 base, J lost 3 bases, and 16 bases stayed unmatched. CDR3 loop: CASSLVYWTSGGPRTDTQYF. The CDR3 DNA sequence: TGTGCCAGCAGTTTAGTTTATTGGACTAGCGGAGGCCCTAGAACAGATACGCAGTATTTT.

The table lists this clonotype with a few counts. The chain links TRBV21-1 to TRBJ2-7; the table names TRBD1, a call not compared with the DNA. TRBV21-1 is shown as a pseudogene. This CDR3 has 14 residues. CDR3 sequence reads: CASNRPPSSYEQYF. CDR3 sequence (DNA): TGTGCCAGCAACCGACCCCCGTCGTCCTACGAGCAGTACTTC.

A remark on this clonotype: A much larger clone is a single base away; this may be a read error. The chain combines TRBV29-1 with TRBJ2-3; D is perhaps TRBD2 (5 bases). Germline assignment: CDR1 SQVTM and CDR2 ANQGSEA. The CDR3 is 12 amino acids. Between the trimmed V and J ends, which lost 5 bases and 5 bases, there was a span of 11 bases. In DNA form, the CDR3 reads TGCAGCGTTAGCGGCCTGGGAGATACGCAGTATTTT. This translates into CSVSGLGDTQYF.

This clonotype has more than one count but fewer than ten. The chain has TRBV6-1 and TRBJ1-2; D is unresolved. This CDR3 has 15 residues. In germline, CDR1 is MNHNS, CDR2 SASEGT. V lost 1 base and J lost 2, with 11 bases in between. The CDR3 loop reads CASSEDGNLNYGYTF. CDR3 bases: TGTGCCAGCAGTGAAGATGGGAATCTCAACTATGGCTACACCTTC.

Many counts were recorded for this clonotype. This chain joins TRBV25-1 and TRBJ2-7; no reliable D call. V was pared by 3 bases and J by 5 bases, with 11 bases between. CDR3 size: 13 residues. The germline gives CDR1 MGHDK, CDR2 SYGVNS. CDR3 DNA: TGTGCCAGCAGTGACCTCGCCCCCGACGAGCAGTACTTC. Translation gives CASSDLAPDEQYF.

The V call is TRBV4-1, the J call TRBJ2-1; 11 bases fit TRBD2. The tail of the sequence fits TRBJ2-7 better, so the J call may be wrong. The germline CDR1 and CDR2 sequences are MGHRA and YSYEKL. This CDR3 comprises 17 residues. The CDR3 DNA sequence: TGCGCCAGCAGCCGTGGGACTAGCGGAGCAATCCCGAATGAGCAGTACTTC. Amino acids: CASSRGTSGAIPNEQYF.

The chain combines TRBV20-1 with TRBJ2-2, with TRBD2 identical over 10 bases. From germline, CDR1 is DFQATT and CDR2 SNEGSKA (reference sequence). V was pared by 2 bases and J by 6 bases, with 6 bases of the junction left unmatched. The CDR3 contains 15 residues. The CDR3: CSARSSGGAPGELFF. The CDR3 nucleotides are TGCAGTGCTAGATCGAGCGGGGGGGCCCCCGGGGAGCTGTTTTTT.

This clonotype was found a few times. The V gene is TRBV20-1, the J gene TRBJ2-7, with a possible D match to TRBD2 (6 bases). This CDR3 region has 13 residues. From germline, CDR1 is DFQATT and CDR2 SNEGSKA (reference sequence). V was trimmed by 5 bases and J by 3 bases, leaving 14 bases between them. The CDR3 loop is CSAAQRELYEQYF. The CDR3 bases are TGCAGTGCTGCCCAACGGGAGCTCTACGAGCAGTACTTC.

The chain uses TRBV5-1 and TRBJ2-5, with 8 bases aligning to TRBD1. CDR1 and CDR2 from the germline V gene are SGHRS and YFSETQ. The CDR3 is 12 amino acids. The V gene end was trimmed by 5 bases and the J gene end by 5 bases; junction bases not matched to a gene: 2. CDR3 protein: CASRGQAETQYF. Written as DNA, the CDR3 is TGCGCCAGCAGGGGACAGGCGGAGACCCAGTACTTC.

The chain has TRBV5-1 and TRBJ1-6; tentatively, D is TRBD1 (6 bases). CDR3 length equals 14 residues. Germline CDR1 SGHRS, CDR2 YFSETQ. Deletions cut 4 bases from V and 7 bases from J, with 12 bases between. This chain's CDR3 is CASSPGTQNSPLHF. The CDR3 nucleotides are TGCGCCAGCAGCCCCGGGACACAGAATTCACCCCTCCACTTT.

V is TRBV20-1 and J is TRBJ2-1; D is tentatively TRBD1 or TRBD2 (5 bases each). Per the germline V gene, CDR1 is DFQATT and CDR2 is SNEGSKA (reference sequence). V lost 5 bases and J lost 15, with 26 bases in between. CDR3 length equals 14 residues. CDR3 nucleotide sequence: TGCAGTGCTGGTCGGCAGGGAGTCTCATCAACTTCGTTCTTC. Translating gives CSAGRQGVSSTSFF.